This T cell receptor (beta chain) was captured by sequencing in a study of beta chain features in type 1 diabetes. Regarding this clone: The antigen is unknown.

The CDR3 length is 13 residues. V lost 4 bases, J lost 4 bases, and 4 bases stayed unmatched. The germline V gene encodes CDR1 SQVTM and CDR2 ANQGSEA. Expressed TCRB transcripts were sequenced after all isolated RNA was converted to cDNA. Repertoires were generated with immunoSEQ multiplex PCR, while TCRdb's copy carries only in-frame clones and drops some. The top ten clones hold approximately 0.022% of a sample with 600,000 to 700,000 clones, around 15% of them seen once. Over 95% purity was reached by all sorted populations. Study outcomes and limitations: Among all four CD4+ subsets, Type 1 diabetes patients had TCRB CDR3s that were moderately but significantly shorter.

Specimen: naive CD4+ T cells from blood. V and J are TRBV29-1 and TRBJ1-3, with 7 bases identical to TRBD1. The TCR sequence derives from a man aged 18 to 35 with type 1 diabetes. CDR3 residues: CSVAMDRGNTIYF. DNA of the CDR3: TGCAGCGTTGCCATGGACAGGGGAAACACCATATATTTT.